A selection of T cell receptor beta chains follows, all from one sample in a study of blood T cell repertoires in COVID-19. Only in-frame clones appear in the TCRdb table, and some are missing; sequencing was by immunoSEQ multiplex PCR. The sample contains more than 95,000 clones, about 81% of which appear only once. The sample comprised peripheral blood. These receptors originate from a man under 40 with COVID-19, enrolled during active disease. CDR3s include the opening cysteine and the closing phenylalanine or tryptophan. The D gene is left open where the match is weak. Rows may omit the clone size; those that give it use once, few, many or a size class.

CASSFRREGLRNEQFF,TGTGCCAGCAGCTTTAGGAGGGAGGGCCTTAGAAATGAGCAGTTCTTC,-,TRBD2,TRBJ2-1,TRBV7-9
CASSLEEGNPYGYTF,TGCGCCAGCAGCTTGGAGGAGGGGAACCCCTATGGCTACACCTTC,-,-,TRBJ1-2,TRBV5-1
CASSPGQGINEQFF,TGTGCCAGTAGTCCTGGACAGGGTATCAATGAGCAGTTCTTC,once,TRBD1,TRBJ2-1,TRBV19
CASSYIEREYF,TGTGCCAGCAGTTACATTGAGAGGGAGTATTTT,-,-,TRBJ2-3,TRBV6-5
CASSLAHGGGGQTQYF,TGTGCCAGCAGCTTAGCTCACGGTGGGGGAGGGCAGACCCAGTACTTC,-,TRBD2,TRBJ2-5,TRBV11-2
CASSQGHSYEQYF,TGTGCCAGCAGCCAAGGACACTCCTACGAGCAGTACTTC,once,-,TRBJ2-7,TRBV3-1/TRBV3-2
CAISRQGNTGELFF,TGTGCCATCAGTAGACAGGGAAACACCGGGGAGCTGTTTTTT,-,TRBD1,TRBJ2-2,TRBV10-3
CSVDNQGMSTGELFF,TGCAGCGTTGATAACCAGGGGATGTCCACCGGGGAGCTGTTTTTT,-,-,TRBJ2-2,TRBV29-1
CASWGQDTGELFF,TGTGCCAGCTGGGGGCAGGACACCGGGGAGCTGTTTTTT,-,-,TRBJ2-2,TRBV12-3/TRBV12-4
CASSVHQEVGTQYF,TGTGCCAGCAGTGTACATCAGGAGGTAGGGACCCAGTACTTC,-,-,TRBJ2-5,TRBV28
CASSPGQVFRSDGNTIYF,TGTGCCAGCAGCCCAGGACAGGTCTTTAGGTCGGATGGAAACACCATATATTTT,-,TRBD1,TRBJ1-3,TRBV7-9
CAWSSWTANIGYTF,TGTGCCTGGAGTTCATGGACAGCGAATATAGGCTACACCTTC,-,-,TRBJ1-2,TRBV30
CAWSVPEAEPNTEAFF,TGTGCCTGGAGTGTACCCGAGGCAGAACCGAACACTGAAGCTTTCTTT,few,-,TRBJ1-1,TRBV30
CAWSVRRDFSFVLTF,TGTGCCTGGAGTGTACGGAGGGACTTCTCGTTCGTCCTGACTTTC,-,-,TRBJ2-6,TRBV30
CSVEDSLRTGSTDTQYF,TGCAGCGTTGAAGATAGTCTCAGGACGGGATCCACAGATACGCAGTATTTT,few,-,TRBJ2-3,TRBV29-1
CAWSTQPGVGPQHF,TGTGCCTGGAGTACACAGCCGGGAGTAGGGCCCCAGCATTTT,few,-,TRBJ1-5,TRBV30
CASSPGLTGLAGGLKTQYF,TGTGCCAGCAGCCCCGGACTGACTGGACTAGCGGGGGGGCTAAAGACCCAGTACTTC,-,TRBD2,TRBJ2-5,TRBV5-5
CATSSLPAGGLENIQYF,TGTGCCACCAGCAGCCTCCCTGCCGGGGGGCTAGAAAACATTCAGTACTTC,-,-,TRBJ2-4,TRBV15
CASSTGGTIYGYTF,TGTGCCAGCAGCACCGGGGGGACGATATATGGCTACACCTTC,-,-,TRBJ1-2,TRBV7-9
CASSGGQVSNQPQHF,TGTGCCAGCAGCGGTGGACAGGTTAGCAATCAGCCCCAGCATTTT,-,TRBD1,TRBJ1-5,TRBV7-9
CASSLGASYNEQFF,TGCGCCAGCAGCTTGGGGGCTTCCTACAATGAGCAGTTCTTC,-,-,TRBJ2-1,TRBV5-1
CASSLVWEPPNSPLHF,TGTGCCAGCAGCTTAGTCTGGGAGCCCCCTAATTCACCCCTCCACTTT,-,-,TRBJ1-6,TRBV11-2